The rows below give T cell receptor beta chains drawn from one sample of a study of cytomegalovirus exposure and HLA in healthy donors. Data came from immunoSEQ multiplex PCR; TCRdb stores just in-frame clones and leaves some out. The sample holds 150,000 to 200,000 clones; about 70% are singletons and the top ten take about 3%. Sequencing was done on a sample of PBMCs. These receptors were obtained from a woman aged 35 to 49 in good health and CMV-seropositive. The CDR3 runs from the conserved cysteine through the conserved F or W. The order of the fields is D gene, V gene, J gene, clone size, CDR3 protein, CDR3 DNA. A D gene is named only where the DNA matches it firmly. Clone size is given for some rows only: seen once, a few or many times, or a class if the clone is expanded.

d_call: TRBD1; v_call: TRBV7-2; j_call: TRBJ2-7; clone_size: -; cdr3_aa: CASSSDRGQEQYF; cdr3_nt: TGTGCCAGCAGCTCCGACAGGGGCCAGGAGCAGTACTTC
d_call: TRBD1; v_call: TRBV7-9; j_call: TRBJ2-2; clone_size: once; cdr3_aa: CASSLAGQGANTGELFF; cdr3_nt: TGTGCCAGCAGCTTAGCGGGACAGGGGGCAAACACCGGGGAGCTGTTTTTT
d_call: TRBD2; v_call: TRBV5-4; j_call: TRBJ2-1; clone_size: -; cdr3_aa: CASTLRTSGGEQFF; cdr3_nt: TGTGCCAGCACCCTGCGGACTAGCGGCGGTGAGCAGTTCTTC
d_call: -; v_call: TRBV5-4; j_call: TRBJ1-2; clone_size: -; cdr3_aa: CASSPELIGPSIYGYTF; cdr3_nt: TGTGCCAGCAGCCCGGAACTTATTGGGCCGTCTATTTATGGCTACACCTTC
d_call: -; v_call: TRBV5-1; j_call: TRBJ2-7; clone_size: few; cdr3_aa: CASSLVGHVSYEQYF; cdr3_nt: TGCGCCAGCAGCTTGGTTGGACACGTCTCCTACGAGCAGTACTTC
d_call: TRBD1; v_call: TRBV19; j_call: TRBJ2-1; clone_size: -; cdr3_aa: CASTGWDRWNEQFF; cdr3_nt: TGTGCCAGCACTGGCTGGGACAGGTGGAATGAGCAGTTCTTC
d_call: TRBD1; v_call: TRBV4-1; j_call: TRBJ2-7; clone_size: -; cdr3_aa: CASSLRDRGPYEQYF; cdr3_nt: TGCGCCAGCAGCCTCCGGGACAGGGGGCCCTACGAGCAGTACTTC
d_call: TRBD1; v_call: TRBV2; j_call: TRBJ1-4; clone_size: -; cdr3_aa: CASSAGTESVKLFF; cdr3_nt: TGTGCCAGCAGTGCCGGGACAGAGAGCGTAAAACTGTTTTTT
d_call: -; v_call: TRBV7-2; j_call: TRBJ2-2; clone_size: -; cdr3_aa: CASSLASTEPGELFF; cdr3_nt: TGTGCCAGCAGCTTAGCGTCGACAGAGCCCGGGGAGCTGTTTTTT
d_call: TRBD1; v_call: TRBV4-3; j_call: TRBJ2-5; clone_size: -; cdr3_aa: CASSQEGTGVQETQYF; cdr3_nt: TGCGCCAGCAGCCAAGAGGGGACAGGGGTCCAAGAGACCCAGTACTTC
d_call: TRBD2; v_call: TRBV11-2; j_call: TRBJ2-3; clone_size: -; cdr3_aa: CASSLSSGASTDTQYF; cdr3_nt: TGTGCCAGCAGCTTAAGTAGCGGGGCCAGCACAGATACGCAGTATTTT
d_call: -; v_call: TRBV29-1; j_call: TRBJ2-3; clone_size: -; cdr3_aa: CSVEGELVTDTQYF; cdr3_nt: TGCAGCGTTGAAGGCGAGTTAGTCACAGATACGCAGTATTTT
d_call: TRBD1; v_call: TRBV5-1; j_call: TRBJ2-3; clone_size: few; cdr3_aa: CASSPGQGADTQYF; cdr3_nt: TGCGCCAGCAGCCCGGGACAGGGCGCAGATACGCAGTATTTT
d_call: -; v_call: TRBV9; j_call: TRBJ2-3; clone_size: once; cdr3_aa: CASSVGIQGTDTQYF; cdr3_nt: TGTGCCAGCAGCGTAGGCATCCAGGGCACAGATACGCAGTATTTT
d_call: -; v_call: TRBV7-6; j_call: TRBJ2-1; clone_size: few; cdr3_aa: CASSLAEPYNEQFF; cdr3_nt: TGTGCCAGCAGCTTAGCAGAGCCCTACAATGAGCAGTTCTTC
d_call: TRBD2; v_call: TRBV29-1; j_call: TRBJ2-7; clone_size: -; cdr3_aa: CSVRPGLAAYEQYF; cdr3_nt: TGCAGCGTTCGACCGGGACTAGCGGCTTACGAGCAGTACTTC
d_call: TRBD2; v_call: TRBV27; j_call: TRBJ2-7; clone_size: few; cdr3_aa: CASSLFSGPSTGGEQYF; cdr3_nt: TGTGCCAGCAGTTTATTTAGTGGGCCTTCTACGGGGGGCGAGCAGTACTTC
d_call: TRBD2; v_call: TRBV6-6; j_call: TRBJ2-2; clone_size: once; cdr3_aa: CASSTDSGGNTGELFF; cdr3_nt: TGTGCCAGCAGTACGGACAGCGGGGGAAACACCGGGGAGCTGTTTTTT
d_call: TRBD2; v_call: TRBV28; j_call: TRBJ2-7; clone_size: -; cdr3_aa: CASRTSGGAYEQYF; cdr3_nt: TGTGCCAGCAGGACTAGCGGGGGGGCCTACGAGCAGTACTTC
d_call: -; v_call: TRBV6-1; j_call: TRBJ1-3; clone_size: -; cdr3_aa: CASSKQGNSGNTIYF; cdr3_nt: TGTGCCAGCAGTAAACAGGGAAACTCTGGAAACACCATATATTTT
d_call: TRBD2; v_call: TRBV19; j_call: TRBJ2-2; clone_size: -; cdr3_aa: CASTGTSGIGELFF; cdr3_nt: TGTGCCAGTACCGGGACTAGCGGGATCGGGGAGCTGTTTTTT
d_call: -; v_call: TRBV28; j_call: TRBJ1-2; clone_size: few; cdr3_aa: CASSLGLYGYTF; cdr3_nt: TGTGCCAGCAGTTTAGGCCTGTATGGCTACACCTTC
d_call: TRBD1; v_call: TRBV6-1; j_call: TRBJ1-1; clone_size: -; cdr3_aa: CASSEPQGARTEAFF; cdr3_nt: TGTGCCAGCAGTGAACCCCAGGGGGCGAGGACTGAAGCTTTCTTT
d_call: TRBD1; v_call: TRBV7-9; j_call: TRBJ1-2; clone_size: few; cdr3_aa: CASSPGTGSGGYTF; cdr3_nt: TGTGCCAGCAGTCCCGGGACAGGGTCAGGGGGCTACACCTTC
d_call: -; v_call: TRBV7-7; j_call: TRBJ1-1; clone_size: once; cdr3_aa: CASSFGGNTEAFF; cdr3_nt: TGTGCTAGCAGCTTTGGCGGCAACACTGAAGCTTTCTTT
d_call: TRBD2; v_call: TRBV18; j_call: TRBJ2-7; clone_size: -; cdr3_aa: CASSPAGLASLEQYF; cdr3_nt: TGTGCCAGCTCACCAGCGGGACTAGCTAGTCTCGAGCAGTACTTC
d_call: TRBD2; v_call: TRBV5-1; j_call: TRBJ2-1; clone_size: few; cdr3_aa: CASSEGGSKRFNEQFF; cdr3_nt: TGCGCCAGCTCAGAAGGCGGGAGTAAGAGGTTCAATGAGCAGTTCTTC
d_call: -; v_call: TRBV7-9; j_call: TRBJ1-2; clone_size: once; cdr3_aa: CASSAEGSRNYGYTF; cdr3_nt: TGTGCCAGCAGCGCAGAGGGTAGTCGAAACTATGGCTACACCTTC
d_call: TRBD1; v_call: TRBV29-1; j_call: TRBJ1-2; clone_size: -; cdr3_aa: CSAGGQGNYGYTF; cdr3_nt: TGCAGCGCAGGGGGACAGGGGAACTATGGCTACACCTTC